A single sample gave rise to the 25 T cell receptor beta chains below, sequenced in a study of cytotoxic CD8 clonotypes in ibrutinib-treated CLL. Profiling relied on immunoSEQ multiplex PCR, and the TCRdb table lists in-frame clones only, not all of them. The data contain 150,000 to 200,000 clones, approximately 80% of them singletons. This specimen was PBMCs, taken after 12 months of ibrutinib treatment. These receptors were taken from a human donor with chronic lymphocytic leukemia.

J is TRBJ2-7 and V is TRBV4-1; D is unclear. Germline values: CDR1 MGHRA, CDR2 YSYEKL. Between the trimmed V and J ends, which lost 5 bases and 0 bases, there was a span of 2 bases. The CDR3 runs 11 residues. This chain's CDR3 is CASSSSYEQYF. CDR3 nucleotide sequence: TGCGCCAGCAGCAGCTCCTACGAGCAGTACTTC.

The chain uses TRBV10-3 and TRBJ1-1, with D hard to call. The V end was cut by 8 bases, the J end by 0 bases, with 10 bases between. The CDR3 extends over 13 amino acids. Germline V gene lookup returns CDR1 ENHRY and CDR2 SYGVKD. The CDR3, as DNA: TGTGCCATCGTCCGGGAATTGAACACTGAAGCTTTCTTT. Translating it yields CAIVRELNTEAFF.

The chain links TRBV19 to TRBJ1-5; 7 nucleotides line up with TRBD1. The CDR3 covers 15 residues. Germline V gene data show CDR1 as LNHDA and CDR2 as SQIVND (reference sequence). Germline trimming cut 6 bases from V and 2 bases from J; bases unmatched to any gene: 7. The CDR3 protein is CASSMDRPGNQPQHF. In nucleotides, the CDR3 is TGTGCCAGTAGCATGGACAGGCCTGGCAATCAGCCCCAGCATTTT. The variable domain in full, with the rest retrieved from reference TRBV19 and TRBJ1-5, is DGGITQSPKYLFRKEGQNVTLSCEQNLNHDAMYWYRQDPGQGLRLIYYSQIVNDFQKGDIAEGYSVSREKKESFPLTVTSAQKNPTAFYLCASSMDRPGNQPQHFGDGTRLSIL.

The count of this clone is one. The CDR3 loop reads CASSQWGSGNTIYF. CDR3 coding DNA: TGTGCCAGCAGCCAATGGGGTTCTGGAAACACCATATATTTT. This sequence joins TRBV4-2 and TRBJ1-3; D call uncertain. Between the trimmed V and J ends, which lost 2 bases and 1 base, there was a span of 6 bases. The CDR3 is made up of 14 amino acids. Germline CDR1 reads LGHNA; CDR2 reads YNFKEQ.

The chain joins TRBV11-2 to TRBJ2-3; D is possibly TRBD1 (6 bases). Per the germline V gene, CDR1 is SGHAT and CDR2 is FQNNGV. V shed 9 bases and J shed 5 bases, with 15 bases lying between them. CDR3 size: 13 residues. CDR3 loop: CASAQGRVDTQYF. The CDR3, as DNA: TGTGCCAGTGCACAGGGCCGTGTAGATACGCAGTATTTT.

CDR3 bases: TGTGCCAGCAGCCGGGCTAGCGGGACAAATACGCAGTATTTT. This encodes CASSRASGTNTQYF. The chain combines TRBV14 with TRBJ2-3; 9 nucleotides match TRBD2. There are 14 residues in the CDR3. V gave up 4 bases and J gave up 7 bases; unmatched junction bases: 6. Germline CDR1 SGHDN, CDR2 FVKESK.

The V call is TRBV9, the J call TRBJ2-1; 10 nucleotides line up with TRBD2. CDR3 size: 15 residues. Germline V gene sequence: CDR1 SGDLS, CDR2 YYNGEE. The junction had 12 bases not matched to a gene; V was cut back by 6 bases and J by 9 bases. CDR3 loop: CASTTSSGGRGEQFF. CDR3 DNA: TGTGCCAGCACCACTTCTAGCGGGGGCCGGGGTGAGCAGTTCTTC.

In DNA form, the CDR3 reads TGTGCCAGCAATGGCCGACCAGGAACAGGGGATAGCTATGGCTACACCTTC. Translated, it gives CASNGRPGTGDSYGYTF. The chain links TRBV28 to TRBJ1-2; 7 bases are shared with TRBD1. In germline, CDR1 is MDHEN, CDR2 SYDVKM. The CDR3 has 17 amino acids. V lost 7 bases, J lost 4 bases, and 18 bases stayed unmatched.

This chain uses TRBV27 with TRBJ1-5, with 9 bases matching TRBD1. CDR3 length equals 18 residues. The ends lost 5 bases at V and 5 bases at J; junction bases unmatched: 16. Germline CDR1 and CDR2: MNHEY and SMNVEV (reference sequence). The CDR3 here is CASSPGQGRGGDHQPQHF. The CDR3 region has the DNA TGTGCCAGCAGTCCGGGACAGGGTCGGGGTGGGGATCATCAGCCCCAGCATTTT.

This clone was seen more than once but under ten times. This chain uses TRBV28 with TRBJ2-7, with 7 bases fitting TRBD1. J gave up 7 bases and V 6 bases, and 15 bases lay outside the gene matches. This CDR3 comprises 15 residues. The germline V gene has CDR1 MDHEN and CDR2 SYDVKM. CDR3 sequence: CASSPTGRYGGEQYF. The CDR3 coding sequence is TGTGCCAGCAGCCCGACAGGGCGCTACGGTGGGGAGCAGTACTTC.

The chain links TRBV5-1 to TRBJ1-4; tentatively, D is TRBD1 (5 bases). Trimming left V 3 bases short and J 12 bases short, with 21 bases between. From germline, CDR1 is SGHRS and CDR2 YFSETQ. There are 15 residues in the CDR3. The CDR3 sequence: CASSSVGGTAVQLFF. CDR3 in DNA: TGCGCCAGCAGCTCTGTGGGGGGGACCGCCGTGCAACTGTTTTTT.

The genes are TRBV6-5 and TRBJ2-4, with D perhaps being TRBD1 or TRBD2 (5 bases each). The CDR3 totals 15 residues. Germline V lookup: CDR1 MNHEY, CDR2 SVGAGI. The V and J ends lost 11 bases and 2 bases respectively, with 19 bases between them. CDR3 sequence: CAPLGQGRTKNIQYF. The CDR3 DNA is TGTGCCCCGTTGGGCCAGGGACGAACCAAAAACATTCAGTACTTC.

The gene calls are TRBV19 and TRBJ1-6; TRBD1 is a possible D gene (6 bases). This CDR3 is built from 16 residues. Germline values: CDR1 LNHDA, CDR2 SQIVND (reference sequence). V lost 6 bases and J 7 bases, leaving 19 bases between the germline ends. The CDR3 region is CASRISRDNRNSPLHF. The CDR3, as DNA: TGTGCCAGTAGAATAAGTCGGGACAATAGGAATTCACCCCTCCACTTT. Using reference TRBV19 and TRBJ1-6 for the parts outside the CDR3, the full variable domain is DGGITQSPKYLFRKEGQNVTLSCEQNLNHDAMYWYRQDPGQGLRLIYYSQIVNDFQKGDIAEGYSVSREKKESFPLTVTSAQKNPTAFYLCASRISRDNRNSPLHFGNGTRLTVT.

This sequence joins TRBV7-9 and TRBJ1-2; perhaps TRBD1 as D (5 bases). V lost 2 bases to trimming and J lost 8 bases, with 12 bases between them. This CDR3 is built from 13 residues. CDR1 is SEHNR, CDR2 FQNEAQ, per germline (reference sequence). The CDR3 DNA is TGTGCCAGCAGCTTATCGGGGCTCGAGGGCTACACCTTC. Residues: CASSLSGLEGYTF.

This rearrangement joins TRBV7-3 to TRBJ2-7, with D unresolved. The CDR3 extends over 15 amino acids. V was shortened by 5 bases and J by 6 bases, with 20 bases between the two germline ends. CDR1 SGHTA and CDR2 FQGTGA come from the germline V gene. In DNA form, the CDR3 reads TGTGCCAGCAGCCCAATGGGCCCAACACTGCTCGAGCAGTACTTC. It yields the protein CASSPMGPTLLEQYF.

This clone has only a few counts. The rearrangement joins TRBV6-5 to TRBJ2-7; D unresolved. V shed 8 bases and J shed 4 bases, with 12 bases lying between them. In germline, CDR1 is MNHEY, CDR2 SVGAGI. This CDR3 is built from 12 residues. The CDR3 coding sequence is TGTGCCAGCCGCGGTTCGGTATACGAGCAGTACTTC. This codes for CASRGSVYEQYF.

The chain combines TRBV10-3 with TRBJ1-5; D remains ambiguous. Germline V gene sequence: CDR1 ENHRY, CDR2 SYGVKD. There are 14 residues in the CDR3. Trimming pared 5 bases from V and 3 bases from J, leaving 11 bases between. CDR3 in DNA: TGTGCCATCAGTAATGGCCGGTTCAATCAGCCCCAGCATTTT. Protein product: CAISNGRFNQPQHF.

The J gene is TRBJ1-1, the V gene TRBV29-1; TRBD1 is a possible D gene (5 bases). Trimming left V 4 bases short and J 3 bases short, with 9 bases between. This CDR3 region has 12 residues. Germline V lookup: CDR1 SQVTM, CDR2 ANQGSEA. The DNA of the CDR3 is TGCAGCGTTGTGGCAGGGTACACTGAAGCTTTCTTT. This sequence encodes CSVVAGYTEAFF.

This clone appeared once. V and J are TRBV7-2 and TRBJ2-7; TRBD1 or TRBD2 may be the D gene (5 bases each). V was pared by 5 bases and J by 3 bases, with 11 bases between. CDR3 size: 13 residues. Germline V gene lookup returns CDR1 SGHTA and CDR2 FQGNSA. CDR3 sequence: CASSRGPDYEQYF. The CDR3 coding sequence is TGTGCCAGCAGCCGGGGACCCGACTACGAGCAGTACTTC.

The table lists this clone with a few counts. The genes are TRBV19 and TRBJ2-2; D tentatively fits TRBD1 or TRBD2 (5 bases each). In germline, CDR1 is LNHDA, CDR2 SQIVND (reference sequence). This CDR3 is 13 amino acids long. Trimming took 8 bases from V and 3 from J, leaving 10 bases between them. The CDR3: CASAGSHTGELFF. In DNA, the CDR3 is TGTGCCAGTGCAGGGAGTCACACCGGGGAGCTGTTTTTT.

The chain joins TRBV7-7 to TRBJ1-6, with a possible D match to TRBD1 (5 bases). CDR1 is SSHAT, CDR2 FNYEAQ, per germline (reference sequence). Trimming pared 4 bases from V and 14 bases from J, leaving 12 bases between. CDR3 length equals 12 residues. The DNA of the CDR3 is TGTGCCAGCAGCTCCGATGGGGGGACCCTCCACTTT. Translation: CASSSDGGTLHF.

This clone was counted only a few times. The CDR3 region has the DNA TGCGCCAGCAGCTTTTTCTTTGGGGACAGGGGTTCAAGGAATGAAAAACTGTTTTTT. It is translated as CASSFFFGDRGSRNEKLFF. The chain has TRBV5-1 and TRBJ1-4; 10 bases align to TRBD1. The germline V gene encodes CDR1 SGHRS and CDR2 YFSETQ. The CDR3 length is 19 residues. The V segment lost 2 bases and the J segment 5 bases; nucleotides outside the gene matches: 15.

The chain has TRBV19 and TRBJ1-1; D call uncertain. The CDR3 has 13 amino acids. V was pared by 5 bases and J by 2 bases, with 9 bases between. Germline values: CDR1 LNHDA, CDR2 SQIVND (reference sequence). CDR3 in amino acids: CASSDTRNTEAFF. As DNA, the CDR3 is TGTGCCAGTAGTGACACGAGAAACACTGAAGCTTTCTTT.

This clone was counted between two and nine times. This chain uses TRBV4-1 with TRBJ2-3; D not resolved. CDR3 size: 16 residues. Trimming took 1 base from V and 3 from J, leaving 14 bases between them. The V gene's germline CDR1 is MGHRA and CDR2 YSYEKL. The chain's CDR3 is CASSQAISLNTDTQYF. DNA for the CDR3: TGCGCCAGCAGCCAAGCTATTAGTCTTAATACAGATACGCAGTATTTT.

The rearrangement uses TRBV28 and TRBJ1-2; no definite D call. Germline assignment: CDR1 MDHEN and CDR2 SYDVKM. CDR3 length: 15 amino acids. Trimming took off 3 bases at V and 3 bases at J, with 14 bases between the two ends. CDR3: CASSFRASWDYGYTF. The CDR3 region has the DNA TGTGCCAGCAGTTTCCGGGCCTCATGGGACTATGGCTACACCTTC.